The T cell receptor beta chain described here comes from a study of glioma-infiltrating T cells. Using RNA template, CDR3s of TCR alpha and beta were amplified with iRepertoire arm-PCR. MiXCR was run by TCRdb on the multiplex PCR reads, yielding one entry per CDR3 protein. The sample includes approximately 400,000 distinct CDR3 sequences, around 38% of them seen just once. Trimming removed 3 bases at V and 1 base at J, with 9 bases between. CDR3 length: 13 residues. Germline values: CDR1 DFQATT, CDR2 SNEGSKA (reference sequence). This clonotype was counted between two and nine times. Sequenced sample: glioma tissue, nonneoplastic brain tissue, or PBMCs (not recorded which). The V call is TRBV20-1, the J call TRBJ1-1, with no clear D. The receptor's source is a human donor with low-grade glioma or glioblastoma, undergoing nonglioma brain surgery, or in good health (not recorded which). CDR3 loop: CSARSWRNTEAFF. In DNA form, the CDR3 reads TGCAGTGCTAGGAGTTGGAGGAACACTGAAGCTTTCTTT.